Following are 7 T cell receptor beta chains from one sample sequenced in a study of spatial heterogeneity in lung cancer. Study conclusions and caveats: How many expanded intratumoral alpha and beta TCRs were present tracked the tumor mutation count, which was a count of nonsynonymous mutations.

For these TCRs, the target antigens are not known. TCRdb passed the 5' RACE reads through MiXCR, listing each CDR3 protein once. Among some 4,900 distinct CDR3 sequences listed, around 12% were seen once. Time point reported: sample taken at primary tumor resection. Sequencing was performed on lung tumor tissue, taken at surgery. The source is a female donor with early-stage non-small cell lung cancer.

Relative to its sample, this clonotype is medium-sized. The chain combines TRBV20-1 with TRBJ2-7; the D gene is possibly TRBD1 (6 bases). Germline V gene lookup returns CDR1 DFQATT and CDR2 SNEGSKA (reference sequence). CDR3 length: 11 amino acids. V dropped 6 bases and J dropped 3 bases, with 9 bases sitting between them. CDR3 amino acids: CSASQGYEQYF. Here the CDR3 DNA reads TGCAGTGCCTCACAGGGCTACGAGCAGTACTTC.

The V and J genes are TRBV6-5 and TRBJ2-5; TRBD1 matches 11 bases. The V segment lost 5 bases and the J segment 5 bases; nucleotides outside the gene matches: 4. The CDR3 sequence is 14 residues long. The germline CDR1 and CDR2 sequences are MNHEY and SVGAGI. In DNA form, the CDR3 reads TGTGCCAGCAGTAGGACAGGGGGCCATGAGACCCAGTACTTC. It yields the protein CASSRTGGHETQYF.

A few counts support this clonotype. The chain joins TRBV5-1 to TRBJ1-1, with D uncertain. The CDR3 loop spans 14 amino acids. CDR1 and CDR2 (germline): SGHRS, YFSETQ. The V gene lost 2 bases and the J gene lost 0 bases, with 8 bases spanning the gap. The CDR3 loop is CASSFGRMNTEAFF. CDR3 DNA sequence: TGCGCCAGCAGCTTCGGACGGATGAACACTGAAGCTTTCTTT.

In its sample, this clonotype was seen many times. This chain uses TRBV2 with TRBJ2-5; D gene ambiguous. The CDR3 runs 14 residues. The V end was cut by 0 bases, the J end by 5 bases, with 10 bases between. Germline values: CDR1 SNHLY, CDR2 FYNNEI. This CDR3 reads CASSEAQVQETQYF. The CDR3, as DNA: TGTGCCAGCAGTGAAGCCCAGGTCCAGGAGACCCAGTACTTC.

The chain uses TRBV28 and TRBJ1-1, with a tentative D call TRBD1 (5 bases). CDR1 is MDHEN and CDR2 is SYDVKM in the germline V gene. Trimming took 5 bases from V and 4 from J, leaving 14 bases between them. This CDR3 spans 14 amino acids. CDR3 in DNA: TGTGCCAGCAGTAGCCTCCGGAGGGGCACTGAAGCTTTCTTT. Its protein product is CASSSLRRGTEAFF.

V usage is TRBV6-5 and J usage is TRBJ2-2, with D unclear. Germline-derived CDR1 and CDR2 are MNHEY and SVGAGI. The CDR3 length is 15 residues. Trimming removed 0 bases at V and 2 bases at J, with 7 bases between. CDR3 nucleotides: TGTGCCAGCAGTTACTCGGACGGTAACACCGGGGAGCTGTTTTTT. Its translation: CASSYSDGNTGELFF.

This clonotype is categorized as medium-sized (0.01 to 0.1%). The V and J genes are TRBV7-3 and TRBJ2-3; D assignment may be TRBD1 or TRBD2 (6 bases each). This CDR3 comprises 15 residues. The germline gives CDR1 SGHTA, CDR2 FQGTGA. Deletions cut 5 bases from V and 1 base from J, with 13 bases between. CDR3 amino acids: CASSGGGLGTDTQYF. For the CDR3, the DNA is TGTGCCAGCAGCGGAGGGGGGTTGGGCACAGATACGCAGTATTTT.